A selection of T cell receptor beta chains follows, all from one sample in a study of T cell responses to AZD1222 COVID-19 vaccine. The method was immunoSEQ multiplex PCR; TCRdb's version includes in-frame clones alone and lacks a portion of them. The table has 100,000 to 120,000 clones, about 85% seen once; the top ten hold about 3%. The sample in question was peripheral blood, obtained on day 0 of AZD1222 vaccination. The receptors stem from an adult in good health. Both conserved end residues are part of each CDR3. The D gene is left open where the match is weak. Clone size appears in some rows only: once, few, many, or a class for an expanded clone.

TRBV28	TRBJ2-7	.	.	TGTGCCAGCAAATCAGGAGTTACTGTCCTTGCGGGTGAGCAGTACTTC	CASKSGVTVLAGEQYF
TRBV28	TRBJ2-1	TRBD1	.	TGTGCCAGCAGTTCGACAGGGTCCTACAATGAGCAGTTCTTC	CASSSTGSYNEQFF
TRBV30	TRBJ2-7	.	once	TGTGCCTGGATTTCCTCCGGGCCTTCTGGAGTTAGGTACTTC	CAWISSGPSGVRYF
TRBV19	TRBJ1-1	.	.	TGTGCCAGTAGTTACTGGGGTGAGGATACTGAAGCTTTCTTT	CASSYWGEDTEAFF
TRBV11-2	TRBJ1-2	.	few	TGTGCCAGCAGCTTAGGGGGGGCAGGGGTAGGCTACACCTTC	CASSLGGAGVGYTF
TRBV7-6	TRBJ2-7	.	few	TGTGCCAGCAGCTCCTCTAGGGTCGGGGGCTCCTACGAGCAGTACTTC	CASSSSRVGGSYEQYF
TRBV2	TRBJ2-1	.	.	TGTGCCAGCAGTCCCCCTAGGGCTGGACTCAACAATGAGCAGTTCTTC	CASSPPRAGLNNEQFF
TRBV5-7	TRBJ1-3	.	.	TGTGCCAGCAGCATGACAGAGAGCTCTGGAAACACCATATATTTT	CASSMTESSGNTIYF
TRBV3-1/TRBV3-2	TRBJ1-2	TRBD1	.	TGTGCCAGCAGCCCGAGACGCGGGCCAGGGGGCCGTGGCTACACCTTC	CASSPRRGPGGRGYTF
TRBV7-2	TRBJ1-3	.	.	TGTGCCAGCAGCTTAGTTCCCGGAAACACCATATATTTT	CASSLVPGNTIYF
TRBV7-9	TRBJ2-1	.	.	TGTGCCAGCAGCTTAGTCCTGGGTGGGGTGGGGGACAATGAGCAGTTCTTC	CASSLVLGGVGDNEQFF
TRBV11-2	TRBJ1-2	.	.	TGTGCCAGCAGCTTAGGAACAGCTACTGACTATGGCTACACCTTC	CASSLGTATDYGYTF
TRBV6-2/TRBV6-3	TRBJ2-2	TRBD1	.	TGTGCCAGCAGATACCGACAGGGGGCCGGGGAGCTGTTTTTT	CASRYRQGAGELFF
TRBV27	TRBJ2-2	.	.	TGTGCCAGCAGTCCACCTAGGGACACCGGGGAGCTGTTTTTT	CASSPPRDTGELFF
TRBV5-1	TRBJ2-3	.	.	TGCGCCAGCAGCTTGCAGGTGTCGCCGACAGATACGCAGTATTTT	CASSLQVSPTDTQYF
TRBV6-5	TRBJ1-2	.	.	TGTGCCAGCAGTTCCCTCGGGACACTGGCCTATGGCTACACCTTC	CASSSLGTLAYGYTF
TRBV9	TRBJ1-2	.	few	TGTGCCAGCAGCGTAGTTGGGCAGCCTATTGGCTACACCTTC	CASSVVGQPIGYTF
TRBV28	TRBJ1-6	.	.	TGTGCCAGCAGTGGCCGGGACCGTGCCTATAATTCACCCCTCCACTTT	CASSGRDRAYNSPLHF
TRBV7-2	TRBJ1-3	.	.	TGTGCCAGCAGCTTAGAGAGACAGGCTGGAAACACCATATATTTT	CASSLERQAGNTIYF
TRBV7-8	TRBJ2-3	.	.	TGTGCCAGCAGCCGAGGTGGACAACCAACAGATACGCAGTATTTT	CASSRGGQPTDTQYF
TRBV5-6	TRBJ2-7	.	once	TGTGCCAGCAGCTTGGGGATGGATTTCTCCTACGAGCAGTACTTC	CASSLGMDFSYEQYF
TRBV5-1	TRBJ2-7	TRBD1	.	TGCGCCAGCAGCTTGGCGGGGACAGCCTACGAGCAGTACTTC	CASSLAGTAYEQYF
TRBV19	TRBJ1-1	.	.	TGTGCCAGTACGAGGTACGAGAACACTGAAGCTTTCTTT	CASTRYENTEAFF
TRBV9	TRBJ1-4	.	.	TGTGCCAGCAGCGTGAACGAGGGGACGAATGAAAAACTGTTTTTT	CASSVNEGTNEKLFF